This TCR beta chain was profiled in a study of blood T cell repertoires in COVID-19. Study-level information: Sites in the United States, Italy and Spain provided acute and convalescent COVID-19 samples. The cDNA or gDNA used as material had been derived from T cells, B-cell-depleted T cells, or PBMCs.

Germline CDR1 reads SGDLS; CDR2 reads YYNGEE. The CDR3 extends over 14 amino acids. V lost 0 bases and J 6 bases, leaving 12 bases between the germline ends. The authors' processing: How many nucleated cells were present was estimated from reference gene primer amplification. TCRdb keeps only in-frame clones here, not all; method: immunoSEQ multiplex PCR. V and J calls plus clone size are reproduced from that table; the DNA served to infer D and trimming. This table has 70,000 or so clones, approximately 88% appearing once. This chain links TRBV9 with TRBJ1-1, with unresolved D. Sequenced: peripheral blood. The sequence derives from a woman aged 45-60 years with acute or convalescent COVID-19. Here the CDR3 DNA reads TGTGCCAGCAGCGTAGGCAATTTGGCAGCTGAAGCTTTCTTT. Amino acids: CASSVGNLAAEAFF.